This entry features one TCR beta chain sequence. No antigen is known for it. The source of the sample is a study of cytomegalovirus exposure and HLA in healthy donors. Study-wide points: The analysis excluded some indistinguishable V segments, including TRBV6-2 and TRBV6-3. Specificity for CMV antigens was confirmed in vitro for a few of the CMV-associated chains.

The PCR made use of 60 Vbeta and 13 Jbeta primers. Only in-frame clones appear in the TCRdb table, and some are missing; sequencing was by immunoSEQ multiplex PCR. The sample data list tens of thousands of clones. The V gene lost 0 bases and the J gene lost 0 bases, with 12 bases spanning the gap. This CDR3 region has 16 residues. Looked up from germline, CDR1 is MGHRA and CDR2 is YSYEKL. The chain combines TRBV4-1 with TRBJ2-7; TRBD1 might be the D (5 bases). This clonotype originated in a man in his forties in good health and CMV-seropositive. Sequenced input: PBMCs. DNA of the CDR3: TGCGCCAGCAGCCAAGATTGGGAAGGGGCCTCCTACGAGCAGTACTTC. It specifies CASSQDWEGASYEQYF.